This record covers a single T cell receptor (beta chain). Its antigen is as yet unknown. This may be a read error, as it is one base from a much larger clone. The CDR3 contains 14 residues. V lost 5 bases to trimming and J lost 5 bases, with 15 bases between them. The data belong to a study of T-cell memory formation after mild COVID-19. Broader study findings: Contracting CD4+ clones lay largely in CM and EM, with CD8+ ones residing in EMRA.

5'RACE with constant-segment primers yielded barcoded, UMI-tagged TCR alpha and TCR beta cDNA libraries. In TCRdb, the 5' RACE reads were re-called with MiXCR into one record per CDR3 protein. The data show roughly 220,000 distinct CDR3 sequences, around 8.8% seen once. The sequence was collected from a man between 18 and 35 years old who had mild COVID-19 (a few samples of this study predate the infection). Cell type and time point are not known. Sequencing was performed on PBMCs or a T cell subset sorted from them (not recorded which). The gene calls are TRBV12-3 or TRBV12-4 and TRBJ2-5, with D perhaps matching TRBD1 (6 bases). The CDR3 sequence: CASSRQVRAETQYF. The CDR3 nucleotides read TGTGCCAGCAGTCGACAGGTTCGGGCGGAGACCCAGTACTTC.